The following is a T cell receptor (beta chain) sequence with its context. The CDR3 consists of 13 residues. Per the germline V gene, CDR1 is MNHEY and CDR2 is SMNVEV (reference sequence). V shed 8 bases, J shed 2 bases, and the junction held 6 bases outside the gene matches. The authors reverse transcribed all of the isolated RNA, so sequencing captured expressed TCRB transcripts. TCRdb's copy holds only in-frame clones and misses some; the assay was immunoSEQ multiplex PCR. Of around 400,000 clones detected, around 12% appear once; the ten largest clones hold under 0.02%. It was via CD45RO/CCR7/CD25/CD127/CD95/CD27 that CD4+ naive, central memory, regulatory and stem cell-like memory cells were sorted. This sample was taken from a study of beta chain features in type 1 diabetes. Study in general: Cell yields, gender and age were similar in healthy donors and patients. Analysis included roughly 100 million sorted cells drawn from all samples.

The rearrangement joins TRBV27 to TRBJ2-7, with 7 bases matching TRBD1. The sequenced sample was naive CD4+ T cells from blood. The clonotype originates from a man aged 18-30 years in good health. This CDR3 is CASRQGVAYEQYF. In nucleotides, the CDR3 is TGTGCCAGCCGACAGGGAGTTGCCTACGAGCAGTACTTC.